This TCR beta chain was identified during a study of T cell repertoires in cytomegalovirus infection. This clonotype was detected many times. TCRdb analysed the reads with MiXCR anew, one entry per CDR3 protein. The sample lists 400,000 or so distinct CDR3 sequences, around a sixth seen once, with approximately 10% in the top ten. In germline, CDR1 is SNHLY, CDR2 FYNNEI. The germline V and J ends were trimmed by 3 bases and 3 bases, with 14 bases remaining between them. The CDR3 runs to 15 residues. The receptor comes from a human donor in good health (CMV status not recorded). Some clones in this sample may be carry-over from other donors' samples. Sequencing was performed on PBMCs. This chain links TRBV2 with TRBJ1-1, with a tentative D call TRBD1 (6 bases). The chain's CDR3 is CASSEANDRYTEAFF. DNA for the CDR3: TGTGCCAGCAGTGAGGCCAACGACAGGTACACTGAAGCTTTCTTT.